The T cell receptor beta chain under discussion was sequenced for a study of vaccination effects on CD4 cells after COVID-19. Overall study: With the ViraFEST assay, the study expanded antigen-specific CD4+ T cells using viral peptide pools, then sequenced them. IL-2 at about 10 IU/ml and peptides at about 10 ug/ml were added to cultured PBMC, a few million per well. Overall study findings and caveats: By a late point after vaccination, infection- and vaccine-induced clones had shrunk markedly through clonal contraction.

CD4+ T cell isolation took place after 10 days of culture. Participants were given two doses of BNT162b2 or mRNA-1273 vaccine. Half-medium replacement with IL-2 medium occurred on days 3 and 7. With respect to this clone: Its antigen remains unidentified.

The length of the CDR3 is 15 residues. J lost 5 bases, V lost 5 bases, and 9 bases had no gene match. The germline gives CDR1 LNHDA, CDR2 SQIVND (reference sequence). Produced via immunoSEQ multiplex PCR; TCRdb's table is partial and in-frame only. The sample lists fewer than 85,000 clones, 70% to 85% occurring once. This material consisted of CD4+ T cells from PBMCs cultured without peptide, taken after COVID-19 vaccination. This sequence originates from a human donor who received a COVID-19 vaccine. The chain is built from TRBV19 and TRBJ2-5; 9 positions agree with TRBD1. This CDR3 reads CASSLSDRGYETQYF. Written as DNA, the CDR3 is TGTGCCAGTAGTCTGTCGGACAGGGGCTATGAGACCCAGTACTTC. The full variable domain, rest sourced from reference TRBV19 and TRBJ2-5, is DGGITQSPKYLFRKEGQNVTLSCEQNLNHDAMYWYRQDPGQGLRLIYYSQIVNDFQKGDIAEGYSVSREKKESFPLTVTSAQKNPTAFYLCASSLSDRGYETQYFGPGTRLLVL.